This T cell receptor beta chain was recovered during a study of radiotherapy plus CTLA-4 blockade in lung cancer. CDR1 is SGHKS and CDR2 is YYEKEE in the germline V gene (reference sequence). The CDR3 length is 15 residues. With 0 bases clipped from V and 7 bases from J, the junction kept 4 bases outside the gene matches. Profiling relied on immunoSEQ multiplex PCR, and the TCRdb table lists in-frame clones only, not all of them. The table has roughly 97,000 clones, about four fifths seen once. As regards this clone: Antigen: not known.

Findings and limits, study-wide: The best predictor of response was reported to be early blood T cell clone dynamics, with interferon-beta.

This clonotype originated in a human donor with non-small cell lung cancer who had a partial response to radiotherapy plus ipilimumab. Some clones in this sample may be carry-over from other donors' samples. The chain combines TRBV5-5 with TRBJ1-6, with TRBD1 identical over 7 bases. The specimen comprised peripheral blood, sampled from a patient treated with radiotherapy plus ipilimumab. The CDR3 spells CASSLAGGINSPLHF. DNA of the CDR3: TGTGCCAGCAGCTTGGCAGGGGGTATCAATTCACCCCTCCACTTT.